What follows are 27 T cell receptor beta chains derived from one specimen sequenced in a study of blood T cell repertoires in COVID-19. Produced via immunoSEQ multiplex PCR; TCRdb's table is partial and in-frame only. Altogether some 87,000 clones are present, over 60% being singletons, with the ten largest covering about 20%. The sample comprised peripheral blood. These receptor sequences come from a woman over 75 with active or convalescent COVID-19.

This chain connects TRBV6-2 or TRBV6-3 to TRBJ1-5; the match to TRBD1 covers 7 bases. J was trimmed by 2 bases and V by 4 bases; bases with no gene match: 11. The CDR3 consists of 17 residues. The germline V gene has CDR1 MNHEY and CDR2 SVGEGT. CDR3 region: CASSSRHRGEGNQPQHF. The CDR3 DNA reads TGTGCCAGCAGTTCCCGCCACAGGGGAGAGGGCAATCAGCCCCAGCATTTT.

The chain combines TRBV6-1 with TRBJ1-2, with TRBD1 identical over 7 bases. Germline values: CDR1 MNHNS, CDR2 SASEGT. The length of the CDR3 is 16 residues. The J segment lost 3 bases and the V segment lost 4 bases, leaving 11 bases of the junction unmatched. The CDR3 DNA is TGTGCCAGCAGTGCCGGGACAGATGTCGTGCACTATGGCTACACCTTC. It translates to CASSAGTDVVHYGYTF.

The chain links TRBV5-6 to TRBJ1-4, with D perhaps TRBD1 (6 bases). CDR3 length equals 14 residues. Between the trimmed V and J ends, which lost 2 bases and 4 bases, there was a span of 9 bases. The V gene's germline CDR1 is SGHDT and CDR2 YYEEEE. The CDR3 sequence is CASSFGQINEKLFF. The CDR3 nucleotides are TGTGCCAGCAGCTTCGGACAGATTAATGAAAAACTGTTTTTT.

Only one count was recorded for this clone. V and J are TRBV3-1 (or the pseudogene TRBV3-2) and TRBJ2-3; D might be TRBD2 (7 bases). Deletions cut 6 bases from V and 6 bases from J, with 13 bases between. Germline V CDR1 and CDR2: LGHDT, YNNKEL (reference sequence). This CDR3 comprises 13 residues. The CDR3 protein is CASRGRGVDTQYF. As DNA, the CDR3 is TGTGCCAGCAGGGGGAGGGGGGTTGATACGCAGTATTTT.

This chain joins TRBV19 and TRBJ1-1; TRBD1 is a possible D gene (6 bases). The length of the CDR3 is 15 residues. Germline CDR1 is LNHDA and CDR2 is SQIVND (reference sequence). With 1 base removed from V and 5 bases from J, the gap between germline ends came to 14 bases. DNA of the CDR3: TGTGCCAGTAGTATAGTCGGGGGAGGGGGAACTGAAGCTTTCTTT. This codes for CASSIVGGGGTEAFF. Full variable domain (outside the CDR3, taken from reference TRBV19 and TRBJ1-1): DGGITQSPKYLFRKEGQNVTLSCEQNLNHDAMYWYRQDPGQGLRLIYYSQIVNDFQKGDIAEGYSVSREKKESFPLTVTSAQKNPTAFYLCASSIVGGGGTEAFFGQGTRLTVV.

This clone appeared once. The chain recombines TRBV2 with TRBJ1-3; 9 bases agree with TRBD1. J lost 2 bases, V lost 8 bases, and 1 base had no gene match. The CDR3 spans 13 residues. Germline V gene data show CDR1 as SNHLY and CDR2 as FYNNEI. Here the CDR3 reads CASGDRAGNTIYF. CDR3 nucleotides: TGTGCCAGCGGGGACAGGGCTGGAAACACCATATATTTT.

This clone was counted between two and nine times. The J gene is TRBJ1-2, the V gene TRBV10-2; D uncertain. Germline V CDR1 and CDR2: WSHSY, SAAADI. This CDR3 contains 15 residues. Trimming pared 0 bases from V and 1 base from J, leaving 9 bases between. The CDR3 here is CASSESSGLNYGYTF. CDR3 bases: TGCGCCAGCAGTGAGTCGTCAGGTCTTAACTATGGCTACACCTTC.

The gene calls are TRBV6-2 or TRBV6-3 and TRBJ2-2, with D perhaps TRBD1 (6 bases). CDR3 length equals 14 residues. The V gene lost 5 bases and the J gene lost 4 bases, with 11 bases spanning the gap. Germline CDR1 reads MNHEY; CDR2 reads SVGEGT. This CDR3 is CASSRGILTGELFF. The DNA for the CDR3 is TGTGCCAGCAGTAGGGGGATCCTCACCGGGGAGCTGTTTTTT.

CDR3 nucleotides: TGTGCCAGCAGCCCTGTGCAGCAGGGTGGCTACACCTTC. Translating it yields CASSPVQQGGYTF. This rearrangement joins TRBV7-8 to TRBJ1-2; perhaps TRBD1 as D (5 bases). The CDR3 runs 13 residues. The germline CDR1 and CDR2 sequences are SGHVS and FQNEAQ. Trimming left V 5 bases short and J 7 bases short, with 14 bases between.

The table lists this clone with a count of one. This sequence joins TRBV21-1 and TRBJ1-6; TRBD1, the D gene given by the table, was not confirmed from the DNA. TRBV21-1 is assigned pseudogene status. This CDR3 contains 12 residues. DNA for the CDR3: TGCTATGCGGACAGGGCAAATTCACCCCTCCACTTT. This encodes CYADRANSPLHF.

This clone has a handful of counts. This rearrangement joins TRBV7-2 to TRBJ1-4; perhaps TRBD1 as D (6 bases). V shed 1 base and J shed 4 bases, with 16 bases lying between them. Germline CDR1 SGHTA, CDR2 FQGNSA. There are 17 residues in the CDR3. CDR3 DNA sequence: TGTGCCAGCAGCTTAGTGGCCGACAGGACCGTTAATGAAAAACTGTTTTTT. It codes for CASSLVADRTVNEKLFF.

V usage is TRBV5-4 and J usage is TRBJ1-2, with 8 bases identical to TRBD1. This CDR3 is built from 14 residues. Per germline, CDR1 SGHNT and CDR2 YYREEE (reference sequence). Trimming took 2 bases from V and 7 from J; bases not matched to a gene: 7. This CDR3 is CASSFRRQGAGYTF. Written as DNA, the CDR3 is TGTGCCAGCAGCTTTAGGCGCCAGGGGGCTGGCTACACCTTC. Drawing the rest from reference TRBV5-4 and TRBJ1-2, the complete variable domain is ETGVTQSPTHLIKTRGQQVTLRCSSQSGHNTVSWYQQALGQGPQFIFQYYREEENGRGNFPPRFSGLQFPNYSSELNVNALELDDSALYLCASSFRRQGAGYTFGSGTRLTVV.

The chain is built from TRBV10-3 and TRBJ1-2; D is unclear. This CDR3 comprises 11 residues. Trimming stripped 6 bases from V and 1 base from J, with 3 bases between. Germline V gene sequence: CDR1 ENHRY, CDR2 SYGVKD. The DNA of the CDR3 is TGTGCCATCAGCCGTAACTATGGCTACACCTTC. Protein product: CAISRNYGYTF.

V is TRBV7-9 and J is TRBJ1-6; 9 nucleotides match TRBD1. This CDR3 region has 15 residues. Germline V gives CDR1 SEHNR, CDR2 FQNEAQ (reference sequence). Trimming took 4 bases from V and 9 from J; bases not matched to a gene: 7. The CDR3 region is CASSWSGQGVSPLHF. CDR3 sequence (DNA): TGTGCCAGCAGCTGGTCGGGACAGGGCGTTTCACCCCTCCACTTT. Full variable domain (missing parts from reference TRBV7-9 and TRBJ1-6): DTGVSQNPRHKITKRGQNVTFRCDPISEHNRLYWYRQTLGQGPEFLTYFQNEAQLEKSRLLSDRFSAERPKGSFSTLEIQRTEQGDSAMYLCASSWSGQGVSPLHFGNGTRLTVT.

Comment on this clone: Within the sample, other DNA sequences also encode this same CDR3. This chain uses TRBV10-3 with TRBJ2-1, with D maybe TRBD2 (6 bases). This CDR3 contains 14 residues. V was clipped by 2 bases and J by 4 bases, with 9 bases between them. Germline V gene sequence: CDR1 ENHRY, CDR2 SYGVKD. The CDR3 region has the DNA TGTGCCATCAGTGAGCGGGGGTCTTACAATGAGCAGTTCTTC. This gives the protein CAISERGSYNEQFF.

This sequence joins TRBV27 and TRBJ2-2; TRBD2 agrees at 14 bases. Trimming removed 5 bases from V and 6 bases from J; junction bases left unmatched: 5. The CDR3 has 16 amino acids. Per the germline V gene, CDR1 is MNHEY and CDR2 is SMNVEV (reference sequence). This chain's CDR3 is CASSPRLAGGPGELFF. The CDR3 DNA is TGTGCCAGCAGTCCAAGACTAGCGGGGGGGCCCGGGGAGCTGTTTTTT.

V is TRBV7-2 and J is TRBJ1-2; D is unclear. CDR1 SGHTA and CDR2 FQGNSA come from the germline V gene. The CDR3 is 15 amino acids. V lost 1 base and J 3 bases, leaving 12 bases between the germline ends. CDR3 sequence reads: CASSLVGGPDYGYTF. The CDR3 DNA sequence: TGTGCCAGCAGCTTAGTAGGAGGGCCTGACTATGGCTACACCTTC.

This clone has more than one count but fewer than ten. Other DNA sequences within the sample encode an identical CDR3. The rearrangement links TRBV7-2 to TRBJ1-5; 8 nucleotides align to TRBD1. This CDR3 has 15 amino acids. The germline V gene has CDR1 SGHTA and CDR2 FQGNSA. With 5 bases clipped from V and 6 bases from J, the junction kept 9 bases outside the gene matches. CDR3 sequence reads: CASSLTGGGSQPQHF. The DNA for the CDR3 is TGTGCCAGCAGCCTCACAGGGGGAGGTAGTCAGCCCCAGCATTTT. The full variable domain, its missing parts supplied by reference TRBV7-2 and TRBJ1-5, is GAGVSQSPSNKVTEKGKDVELRCDPISGHTALYWYRQSLGQGLEFLIYFQGNSAPDKSGLPSDRFSAERTGGSVSTLTIQRTQQEDSAVYLCASSLTGGGSQPQHFGDGTRLSIL.

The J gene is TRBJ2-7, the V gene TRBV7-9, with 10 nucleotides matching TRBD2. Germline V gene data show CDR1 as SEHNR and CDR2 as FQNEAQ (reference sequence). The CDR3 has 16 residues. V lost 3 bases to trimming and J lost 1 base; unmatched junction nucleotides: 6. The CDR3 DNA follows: TGTGCCAGCAGCTTGTCCCTAGCGGGGGTTTCCTACGAGCAGTACTTC. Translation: CASSLSLAGVSYEQYF.

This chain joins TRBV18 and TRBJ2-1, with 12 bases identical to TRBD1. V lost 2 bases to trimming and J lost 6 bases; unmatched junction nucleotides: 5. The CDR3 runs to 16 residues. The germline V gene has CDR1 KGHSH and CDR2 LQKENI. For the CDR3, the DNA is TGTGCCAGCTCACCATTGGGACAGGGGGCGGTCAATGAGCAGTTCTTC. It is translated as CASSPLGQGAVNEQFF.

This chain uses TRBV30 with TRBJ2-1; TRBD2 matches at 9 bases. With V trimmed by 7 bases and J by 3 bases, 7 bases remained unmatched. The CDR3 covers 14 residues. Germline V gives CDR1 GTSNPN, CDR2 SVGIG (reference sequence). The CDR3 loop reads CASGGSGGYNEQFF. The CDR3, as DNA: TGTGCCTCTGGAGGTAGCGGGGGCTACAATGAGCAGTTCTTC.

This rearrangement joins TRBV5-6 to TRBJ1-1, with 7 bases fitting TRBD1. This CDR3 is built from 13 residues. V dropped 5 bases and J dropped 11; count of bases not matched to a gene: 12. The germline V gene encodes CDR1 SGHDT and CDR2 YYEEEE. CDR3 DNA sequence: TGTGCCAGCAGTCCAACGACAGGGAGTGGGGCTTTCTTT. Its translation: CASSPTTGSGAFF.

The CDR3 bases are TGTGCCTGGAGGAACCCCAACCCGACAGCTAATGAAAAACTGTTTTTT. This codes for CAWRNPNPTANEKLFF. This chain connects TRBV30 to TRBJ1-4, with TRBD1 as a possible D gene (5 bases). The CDR3 has 16 residues. Per the germline V gene, CDR1 is GTSNPN and CDR2 is SVGIG (reference sequence). The germline V and J ends were trimmed by 3 bases and 3 bases, with 17 bases remaining between them. Using reference TRBV30 and TRBJ1-4 for the parts outside the CDR3, the full variable domain is SQTIHQWPATLVQPVGSPLSLECTVEGTSNPNLYWYRQAAGRGLQLLFYSVGIGQISSEVPQNLSASRPQDRQFILSSKKLLLSDSGFYLCAWRNPNPTANEKLFFGSGTQLSVL.

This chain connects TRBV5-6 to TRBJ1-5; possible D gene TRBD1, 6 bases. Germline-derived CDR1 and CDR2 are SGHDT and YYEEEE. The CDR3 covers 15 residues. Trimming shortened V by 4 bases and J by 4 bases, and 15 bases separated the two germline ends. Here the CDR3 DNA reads TGTGCCAGCAGCCAACTAACAACAGGGAATCAGCCCCAGCATTTT. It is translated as CASSQLTTGNQPQHF.

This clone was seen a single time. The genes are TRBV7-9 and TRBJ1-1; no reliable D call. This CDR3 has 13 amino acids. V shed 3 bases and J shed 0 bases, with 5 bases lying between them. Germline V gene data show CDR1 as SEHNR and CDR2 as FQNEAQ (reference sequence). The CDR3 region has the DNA TGTGCCAGCAGCTTTCTCCTGAACACTGAAGCTTTCTTT. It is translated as CASSFLLNTEAFF.

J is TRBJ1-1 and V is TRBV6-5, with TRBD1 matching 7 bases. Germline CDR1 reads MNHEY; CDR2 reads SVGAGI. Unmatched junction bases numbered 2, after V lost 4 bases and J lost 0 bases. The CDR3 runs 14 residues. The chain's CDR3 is CASSWGQLNTEAFF. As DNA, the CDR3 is TGTGCCAGCAGTTGGGGACAGTTGAACACTGAAGCTTTCTTT.

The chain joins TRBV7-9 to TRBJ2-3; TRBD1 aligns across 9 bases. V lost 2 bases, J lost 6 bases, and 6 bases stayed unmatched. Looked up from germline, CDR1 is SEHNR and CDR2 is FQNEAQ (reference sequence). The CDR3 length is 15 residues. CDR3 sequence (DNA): TGTGCCAGCAGCTTAAGGACAGGGGTTGGGGATACGCAGTATTTT. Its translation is CASSLRTGVGDTQYF.